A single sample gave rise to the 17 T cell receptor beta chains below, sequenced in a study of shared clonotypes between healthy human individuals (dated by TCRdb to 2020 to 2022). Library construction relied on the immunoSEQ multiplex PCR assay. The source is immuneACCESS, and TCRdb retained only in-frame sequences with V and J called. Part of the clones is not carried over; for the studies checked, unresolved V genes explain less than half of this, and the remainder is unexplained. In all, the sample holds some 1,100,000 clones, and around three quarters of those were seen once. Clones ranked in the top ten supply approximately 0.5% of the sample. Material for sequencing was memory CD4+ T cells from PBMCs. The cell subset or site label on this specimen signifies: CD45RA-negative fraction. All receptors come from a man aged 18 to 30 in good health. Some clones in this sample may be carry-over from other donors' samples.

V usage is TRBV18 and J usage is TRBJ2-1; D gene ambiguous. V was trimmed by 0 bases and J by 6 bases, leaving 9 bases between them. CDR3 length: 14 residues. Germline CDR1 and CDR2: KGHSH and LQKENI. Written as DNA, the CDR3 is TGTGCCAGCTCACCACCTCCCCTCCTCAATGAGCAGTTCTTC. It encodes CASSPPPLLNEQFF.

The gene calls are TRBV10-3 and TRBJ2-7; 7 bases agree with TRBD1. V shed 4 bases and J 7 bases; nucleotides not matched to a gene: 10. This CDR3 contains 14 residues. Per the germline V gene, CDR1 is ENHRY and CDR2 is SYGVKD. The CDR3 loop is CAISVAGGTSEQYF. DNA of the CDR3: TGTGCCATCAGTGTGGCAGGGGGTACCTCAGAGCAGTACTTC.

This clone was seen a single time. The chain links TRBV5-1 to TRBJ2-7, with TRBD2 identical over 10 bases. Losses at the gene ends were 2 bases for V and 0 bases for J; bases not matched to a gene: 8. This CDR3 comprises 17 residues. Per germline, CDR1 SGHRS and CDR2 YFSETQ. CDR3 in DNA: TGCGCCAGCAGCTTAGAAGCGGGAGGGCCCACCTCCTACGAGCAGTACTTC. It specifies CASSLEAGGPTSYEQYF.

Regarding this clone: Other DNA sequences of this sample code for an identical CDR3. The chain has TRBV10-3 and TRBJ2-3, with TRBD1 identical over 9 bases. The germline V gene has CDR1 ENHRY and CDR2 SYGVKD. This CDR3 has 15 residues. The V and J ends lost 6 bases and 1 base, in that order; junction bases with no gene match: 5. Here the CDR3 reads CAISRGQGGTDTQYF. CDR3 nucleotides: TGTGCCATCAGCCGGGGACAGGGAGGCACAGATACGCAGTATTTT.

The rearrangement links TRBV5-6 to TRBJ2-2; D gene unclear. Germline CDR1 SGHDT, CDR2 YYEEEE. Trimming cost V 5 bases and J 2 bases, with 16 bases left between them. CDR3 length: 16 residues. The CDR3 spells CASRDNWGSNTGELFF. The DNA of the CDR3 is TGTGCCAGCAGAGATAACTGGGGTAGTAACACCGGGGAGCTGTTTTTT.

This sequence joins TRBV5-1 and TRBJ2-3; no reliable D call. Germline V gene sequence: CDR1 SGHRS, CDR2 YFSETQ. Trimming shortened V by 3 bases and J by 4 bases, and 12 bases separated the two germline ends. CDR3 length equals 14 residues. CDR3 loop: CASSSDFRADTQYF. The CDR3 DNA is TGCGCCAGCAGCTCCGATTTTAGGGCAGATACGCAGTATTTT.

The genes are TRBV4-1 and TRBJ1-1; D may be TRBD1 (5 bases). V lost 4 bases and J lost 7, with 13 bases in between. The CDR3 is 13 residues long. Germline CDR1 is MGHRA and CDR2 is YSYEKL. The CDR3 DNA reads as TGCGCCAGCAGCCCGGGACGTGCCTTTGAAGCTTTCTTT. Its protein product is CASSPGRAFEAFF.

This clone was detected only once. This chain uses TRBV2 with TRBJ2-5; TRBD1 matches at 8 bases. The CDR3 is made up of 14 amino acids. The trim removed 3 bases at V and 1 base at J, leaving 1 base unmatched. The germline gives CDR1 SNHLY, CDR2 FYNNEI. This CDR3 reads CASSEGQVQETQYF. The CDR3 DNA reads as TGTGCCAGCAGTGAGGGACAGGTCCAAGAGACCCAGTACTTC. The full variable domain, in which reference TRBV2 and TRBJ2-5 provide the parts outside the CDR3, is EPEVTQTPSHQVTQMGQEVILRCVPISNHLYFYWYRQILGQKVEFLVSFYNNEISEKSEIFDDQFSVERPDGSNFTLKIRSTKLEDSAMYFCASSEGQVQETQYFGPGTRLLVL.

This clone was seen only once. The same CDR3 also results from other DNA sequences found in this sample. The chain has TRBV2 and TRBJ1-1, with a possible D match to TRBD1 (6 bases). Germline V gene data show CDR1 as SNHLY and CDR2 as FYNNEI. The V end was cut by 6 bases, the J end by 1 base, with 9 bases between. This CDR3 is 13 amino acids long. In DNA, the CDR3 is TGTGCCAGCAGCTTGGGACAGAACACTGAAGCTTTCTTT. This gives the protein CASSLGQNTEAFF.

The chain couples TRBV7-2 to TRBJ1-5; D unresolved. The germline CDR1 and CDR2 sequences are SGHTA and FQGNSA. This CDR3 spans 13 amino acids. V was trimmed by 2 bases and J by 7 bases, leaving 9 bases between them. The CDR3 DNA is TGTGCCAGCAGCTTAATGTCTGGACAGCCCCAGCATTTT. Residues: CASSLMSGQPQHF.

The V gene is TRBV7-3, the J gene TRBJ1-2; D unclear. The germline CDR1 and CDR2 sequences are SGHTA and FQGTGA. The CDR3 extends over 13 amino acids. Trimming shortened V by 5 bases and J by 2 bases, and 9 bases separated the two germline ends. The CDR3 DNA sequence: TGTGCCAGCAGCCGGTTAGGAAACTATGGCTACACCTTC. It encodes CASSRLGNYGYTF.

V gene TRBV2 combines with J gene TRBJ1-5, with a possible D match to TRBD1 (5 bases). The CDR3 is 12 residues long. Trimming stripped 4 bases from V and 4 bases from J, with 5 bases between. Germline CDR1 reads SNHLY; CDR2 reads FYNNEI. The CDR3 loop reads CASSGQNQPQHF. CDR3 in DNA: TGTGCCAGCAGTGGACAGAATCAGCCCCAGCATTTT.

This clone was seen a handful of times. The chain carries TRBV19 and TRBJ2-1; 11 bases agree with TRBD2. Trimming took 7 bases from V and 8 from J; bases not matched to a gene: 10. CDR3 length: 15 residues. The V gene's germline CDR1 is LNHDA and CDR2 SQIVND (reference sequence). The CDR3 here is CASTVTSGSRYEQFF. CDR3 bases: TGTGCCAGTACGGTAACTAGCGGGAGCAGGTATGAGCAGTTCTTC.

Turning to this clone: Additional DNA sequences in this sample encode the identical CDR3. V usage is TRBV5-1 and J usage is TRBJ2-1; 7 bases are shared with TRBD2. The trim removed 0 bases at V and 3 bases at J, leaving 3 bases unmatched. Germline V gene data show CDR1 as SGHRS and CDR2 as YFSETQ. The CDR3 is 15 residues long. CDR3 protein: CASSLGGSSYNEQFF. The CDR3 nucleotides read TGCGCCAGCAGCTTGGGCGGGAGTAGCTACAATGAGCAGTTCTTC.

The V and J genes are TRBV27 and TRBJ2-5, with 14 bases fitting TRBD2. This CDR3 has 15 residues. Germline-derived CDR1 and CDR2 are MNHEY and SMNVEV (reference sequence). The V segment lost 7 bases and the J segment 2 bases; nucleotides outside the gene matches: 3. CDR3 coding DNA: TGTGCCAGCAACGGACTAGCGGGAGGACAAGAGACCCAGTACTTC. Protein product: CASNGLAGGQETQYF.

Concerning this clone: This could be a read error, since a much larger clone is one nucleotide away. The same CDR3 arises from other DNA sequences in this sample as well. CDR3 amino acids: CASSQGSYEQYF. The CDR3 DNA follows: TGTGCCAGCAGCCAGGGGTCCTACGAGCAGTACTTC. V and J are TRBV4-2 and TRBJ2-7; the D is unclear. V was pared by 3 bases and J by 1 base, with 4 bases between. Germline V gives CDR1 LGHNA, CDR2 YNFKEQ. This CDR3 is 12 amino acids long.

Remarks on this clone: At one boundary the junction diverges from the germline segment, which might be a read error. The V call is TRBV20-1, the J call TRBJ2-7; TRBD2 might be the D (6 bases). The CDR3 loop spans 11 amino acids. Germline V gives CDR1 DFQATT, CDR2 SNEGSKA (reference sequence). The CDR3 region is CSARDRDWGYF. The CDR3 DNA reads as TGCAGTGCCAGAGACCGGGACTGGGGGTACTTC.